One sample yielded the 9 T cell receptor beta chains listed below, sequenced in a study of CD8 T cells in Susac syndrome. Reverse transcription of about 0.45 to 1 ug RNA used random hexamers. In TCRdb, the immunoSEQ multiplex PCR reads were re-called with MiXCR into one record per CDR3 protein. The data hold more than 150,000 distinct CDR3 sequences, with approximately 95% observed a single time. The sample was CD8+ T cells from PBMCs. These receptors were collected from a human donor with Susac syndrome.

The chain links TRBV15 to TRBJ2-4; 9 nucleotides line up with TRBD2. CDR1 is LNHNV and CDR2 is YYDKDF in the germline V gene (reference sequence). V lost 1 base to trimming and J lost 5 bases; unmatched junction nucleotides: 6. This CDR3 region has 16 residues. As DNA, the CDR3 is TGTGCCACCAGCAGAGTGCGGGAGGGCCTGGAAAACATTCAGTACTTC. Translated: CATSRVREGLENIQYF.

The chain has TRBV20-1 and TRBJ2-7; tentatively, D is TRBD2 (6 bases). Germline V lookup: CDR1 DFQATT, CDR2 SNEGSKA (reference sequence). This CDR3 has 14 residues. V was trimmed by 5 bases and J by 2 bases, leaving 16 bases between them. The CDR3 loop is CSAALSRRAYEQYF. The DNA of the CDR3 is TGCAGTGCTGCCCTGTCGAGGAGGGCCTACGAGCAGTACTTC.

The sample holds one count of this clonotype. V usage is TRBV6-1 and J usage is TRBJ2-1, with a possible D match to TRBD2 (5 bases). The germline gives CDR1 MNHNS, CDR2 SASEGT. V lost 6 bases and J lost 4, with 16 bases in between. CDR3 length: 15 residues. In DNA, the CDR3 is TGTGCCAGCAGACTACTACAGACGGGATACAATGAGCAGTTCTTC. Protein product: CASRLLQTGYNEQFF.

The CDR3 loop is CASSQGQGYGYTF. In nucleotides, the CDR3 is TGTGCCAGCAGCCAGGGACAGGGCTATGGCTACACCTTC. The rearrangement links TRBV7-9 to TRBJ1-2, with 9 positions matching TRBD1. Losses at the gene ends were 5 bases for V and 4 bases for J; bases not matched to a gene: 2. The germline V gene encodes CDR1 SEHNR and CDR2 FQNEAQ (reference sequence). The CDR3 has 13 residues. The whole variable domain, remainder taken from reference TRBV7-9 and TRBJ1-2, is DTGVSQNPRHKITKRGQNVTFRCDPISEHNRLYWYRQTLGQGPEFLTYFQNEAQLEKSRLLSDRFSAERPKGSFSTLEIQRTEQGDSAMYLCASSQGQGYGYTFGSGTRLTVV.

This clonotype was counted once. The chain couples TRBV27 to TRBJ1-5; 7 bases line up with TRBD1. Germline V CDR1 and CDR2: MNHEY, SMNVEV (reference sequence). This CDR3 has 13 residues. V was pared by 3 bases and J by 5 bases, with 1 base of the junction left unmatched. The CDR3 sequence is CASSLTGYQPQHF. The CDR3 nucleotides are TGTGCCAGCAGTTTGACAGGGTATCAGCCCCAGCATTTT.

The rearrangement links TRBV6-6 to TRBJ1-5; D ambiguous. Germline assignment: CDR1 MNHNY and CDR2 SVGAGI (reference sequence). With 8 bases removed from V and 0 bases from J, the gap between germline ends came to 14 bases. The CDR3 has 15 amino acids. The CDR3, as DNA: TGTGCCAGCGTCATAGGAGGGAATAGCAATCAGCCCCAGCATTTT. Amino acid sequence: CASVIGGNSNQPQHF.

The J gene is TRBJ2-3, the V gene TRBV3-1; D gene unclear. Trimming cost V 2 bases and J 2 bases, with 5 bases left between them. The CDR3 has 13 residues. Germline loops: CDR1 LGHDT, CDR2 YNNKEL (reference sequence). CDR3 sequence reads: CASSQTATDTQYF. CDR3 bases: TGTGCCAGCAGCCAAACTGCCACAGATACGCAGTATTTT.

The rearrangement links TRBV13 to TRBJ1-2; 7 bases are a match to TRBD1. This CDR3 contains 18 residues. Per germline, CDR1 PRHDT and CDR2 FYEKMQ (reference sequence). J lost 5 bases, V lost 4 bases, and 19 bases had no gene match. The DNA for the CDR3 is TGTGCCAGCAGCTCAAGCGACAGGGCTGAAGCTATTCATTATGGCTACACCTTC. Translated, it gives CASSSSDRAEAIHYGYTF. Full variable domain (missing parts from reference TRBV13 and TRBJ1-2): AAGVIQSPRHLIKEKRETATLKCYPIPRHDTVYWYQQGPGQDPQFLISFYEKMQSDKGSIPDRFSAQQFSDYHSELNMSSLELGDSALYFCASSSSDRAEAIHYGYTFGSGTRLTVV.

The chain employs TRBV20-1 and TRBJ2-1; 11 nucleotides match TRBD2. The CDR3 runs 15 residues. V was pared by 3 bases and J by 9 bases, with 10 bases of the junction left unmatched. Germline loops: CDR1 DFQATT, CDR2 SNEGSKA (reference sequence). Here the CDR3 reads CSARDSGGVRREQFF. Written as DNA, the CDR3 is TGCAGTGCTAGGGATAGCGGGGGGGTCCGGCGTGAGCAGTTCTTC.